This T cell receptor beta chain was obtained from a study of identical twins. After template switching added a universal primer site, the resulting cDNA carried unique molecular identifiers. In TCRdb, the 5' RACE reads were re-called with MiXCR into one record per CDR3 protein. The data hold roughly 690,000 distinct CDR3 sequences, with approximately 6% observed a single time. Findings and limits, study-wide: Cross-sectional statistics, not tracking of the same donors, supported the conclusions. The degree of excess twin sharing was weaker in beta out-of-frame sequences.

The CDR3 has 16 residues. J gave up 1 base and V 5 bases, and 8 bases lay outside the gene matches. CDR1 KGHDR and CDR2 SFDVKD come from the germline V gene. At least ten counts were recorded for this clonotype. The antigen remains undetermined. All of the donors were Caucasians in good health. This clonotype originated in a man aged 18 to 30 in good health. The chain links TRBV24-1 to TRBJ2-3; 7 positions match TRBD2. Specimen: naive T cells sorted from blood. This chain's CDR3 is CATSGPREAGTDTQYF. The DNA for the CDR3 is TGTGCCACCAGTGGGCCCCGGGAGGCCGGCACAGATACGCAGTATTTT.